One and the same sample provided the 2 T cell receptor beta chains below, sequenced in a study of blood T cell repertoires in COVID-19. Profiling relied on immunoSEQ multiplex PCR, and the TCRdb table lists in-frame clones only, not all of them. The sample holds about 180,000 clones, over 75% seen once. The sequencing sample was made of peripheral blood. These receptors originate from a woman aged 80 or over with acute or convalescent COVID-19.

This sequence joins TRBV19 and TRBJ2-4; TRBD1 matches at 9 bases. The CDR3 length is 17 residues. The germline V gene has CDR1 LNHDA and CDR2 SQIVND (reference sequence). Trimming at V came to 3 bases and at J to 2 bases, leaving 8 bases not matched to a gene. The CDR3, as DNA: TGTGCCAGTAGTATTGACAGGGGGAGCGGAACCAAAAACATTCAGTACTTC. This sequence encodes CASSIDRGSGTKNIQYF. Full variable domain (missing parts from reference TRBV19 and TRBJ2-4): DGGITQSPKYLFRKEGQNVTLSCEQNLNHDAMYWYRQDPGQGLRLIYYSQIVNDFQKGDIAEGYSVSREKKESFPLTVTSAQKNPTAFYLCASSIDRGSGTKNIQYFGAGTRLSVL.

A single count supports this clone. The chain is built from TRBV30 and TRBJ1-5, with D perhaps matching TRBD1 (5 bases). The CDR3 is 17 amino acids. Germline V gene data show CDR1 as GTSNPN and CDR2 as SVGIG (reference sequence). V was pared by 6 bases and J by 0 bases, with 21 bases between. The chain's CDR3 is CACQYLFDRNSNQPQHF. The CDR3 region has the DNA TGTGCCTGCCAGTACCTCTTTGACAGAAATAGCAATCAGCCCCAGCATTTT.